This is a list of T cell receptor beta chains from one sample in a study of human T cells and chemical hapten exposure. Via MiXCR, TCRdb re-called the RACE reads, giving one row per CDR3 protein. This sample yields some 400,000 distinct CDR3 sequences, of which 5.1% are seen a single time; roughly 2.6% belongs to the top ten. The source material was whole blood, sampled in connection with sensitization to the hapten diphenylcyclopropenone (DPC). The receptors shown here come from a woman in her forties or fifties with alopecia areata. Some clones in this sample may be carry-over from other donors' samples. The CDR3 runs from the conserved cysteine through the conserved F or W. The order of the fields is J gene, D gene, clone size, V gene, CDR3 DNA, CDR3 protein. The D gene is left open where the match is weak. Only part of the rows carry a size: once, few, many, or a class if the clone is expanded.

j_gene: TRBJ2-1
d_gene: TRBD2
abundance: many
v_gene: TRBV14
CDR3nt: TGTGCCAGCAGCCAAGATCCAGCGGGGGTATATGAGCAGTTCTTC
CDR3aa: CASSQDPAGVYEQFF

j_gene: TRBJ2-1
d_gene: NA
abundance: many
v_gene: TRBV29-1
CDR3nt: TGCAGCGTTGAAGGGGAGAAGGGGCTATATGAGCAGTTCTTC
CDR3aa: CSVEGEKGLYEQFF

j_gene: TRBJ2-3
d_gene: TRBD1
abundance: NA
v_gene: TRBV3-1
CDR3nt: TGTGCCAGCAGCCCCTGGACACAGGGGACAGATACGCAGTATTTT
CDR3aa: CASSPWTQGTDTQYF

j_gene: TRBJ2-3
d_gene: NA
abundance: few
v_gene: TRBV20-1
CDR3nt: TGCAGTGCTAGGAGGATTTTGAGGGAGGAAATCACAGATACGCAGTATTTT
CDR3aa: CSARRILREEITDTQYF

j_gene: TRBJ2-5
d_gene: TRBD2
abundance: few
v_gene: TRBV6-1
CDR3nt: TGTGCCAGCAGTGCGATTAGCAGCGGGGGGGGCCAAGAGACCCAGTACTTC
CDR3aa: CASSAISSGGGQETQYF

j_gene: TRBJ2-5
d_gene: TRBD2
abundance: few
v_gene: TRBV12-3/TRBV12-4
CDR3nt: TGTGCCAGCAGTTCCCTCGCGCGGGGGAGCCAAGAGACCCAGTACTTC
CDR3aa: CASSSLARGSQETQYF

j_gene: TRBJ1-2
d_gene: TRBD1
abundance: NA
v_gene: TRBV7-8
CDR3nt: TGTGCCAGCAGCTTAGTGGGACAGGGGGCACGGGGCTACACCTTC
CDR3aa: CASSLVGQGARGYTF

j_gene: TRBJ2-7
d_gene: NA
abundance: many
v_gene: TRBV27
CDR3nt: TGTGCCAGCCGCCCTATTGACGGGGTAGCCTACGAGCAGTACTTC
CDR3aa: CASRPIDGVAYEQYF

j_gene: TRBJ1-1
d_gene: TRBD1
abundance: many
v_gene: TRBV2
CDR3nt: TGTGCCAGCCCAACAGGGGTGAACACTGAAGCTTTCTTT
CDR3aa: CASPTGVNTEAFF

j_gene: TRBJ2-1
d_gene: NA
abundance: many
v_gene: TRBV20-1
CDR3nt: TGCAGTGCTAGAGATCCTGGTGAGCAGTTCTTC
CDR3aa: CSARDPGEQFF

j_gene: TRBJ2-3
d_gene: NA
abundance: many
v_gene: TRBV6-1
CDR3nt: TGTGCCAGCAGTGAAGCAGTAAGCACAGATACGCAGTATTTT
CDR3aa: CASSEAVSTDTQYF

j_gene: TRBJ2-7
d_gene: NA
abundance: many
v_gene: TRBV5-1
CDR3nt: TGCGCCAGCAGCGGGGGCGCCCCGCCCTACGAGCAGTACTTC
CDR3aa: CASSGGAPPYEQYF

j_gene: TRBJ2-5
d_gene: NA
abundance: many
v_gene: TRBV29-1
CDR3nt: TGCAGCGTTCGACGGGGCCCGCAAGAGACCCAGTACTTC
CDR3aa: CSVRRGPQETQYF

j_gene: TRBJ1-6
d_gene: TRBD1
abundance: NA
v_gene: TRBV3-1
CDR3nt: TGTGCCAGCGGCGCGGACAGGACGTCACCCCTCCACTTT
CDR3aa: CASGADRTSPLHF

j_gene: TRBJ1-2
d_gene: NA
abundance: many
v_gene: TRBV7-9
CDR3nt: TGTGCCAGCAACGGGGGGCTGGACTATGGCTACACCTTC
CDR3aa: CASNGGLDYGYTF

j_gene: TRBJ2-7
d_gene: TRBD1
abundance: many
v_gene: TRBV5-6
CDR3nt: TGTGCCAGCAGCTTGAGTGACAGGGGGCTTTACGAGCAGTACTTC
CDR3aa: CASSLSDRGLYEQYF

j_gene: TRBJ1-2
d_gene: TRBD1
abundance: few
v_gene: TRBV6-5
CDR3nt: TGTGCCAGCAGTTTTTCGGGGACAGGGGCCAGGGGAGGCTACACCTTC
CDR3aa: CASSFSGTGARGGYTF

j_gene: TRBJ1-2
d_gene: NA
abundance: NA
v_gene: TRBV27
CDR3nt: TGTGCCAGCAGTTTAGGCAGGGGACGAGGCTACACCTTC
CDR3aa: CASSLGRGRGYTF

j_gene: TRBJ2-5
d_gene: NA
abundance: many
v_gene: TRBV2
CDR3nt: TGTGCCAGCAGTTCGTGGCGGCCCCCAGAGACCCAGTACTTC
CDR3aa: CASSSWRPPETQYF

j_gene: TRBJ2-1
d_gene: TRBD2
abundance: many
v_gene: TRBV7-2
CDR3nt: TGTGCCAGCAGCTTAGATCTAGCGGGTTACAATGAGCAGTTCTTC
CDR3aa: CASSLDLAGYNEQFF

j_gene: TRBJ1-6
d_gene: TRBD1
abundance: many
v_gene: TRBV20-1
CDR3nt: TGCAGTGCTAGAGGGCAGGGGGATTCACCCCTCCACTTT
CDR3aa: CSARGQGDSPLHF

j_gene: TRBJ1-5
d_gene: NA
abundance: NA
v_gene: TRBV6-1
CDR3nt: TGTGCCAGCATATTAGCAGGGGCACATCAGCCCCAGCATTTT
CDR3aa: CASILAGAHQPQHF

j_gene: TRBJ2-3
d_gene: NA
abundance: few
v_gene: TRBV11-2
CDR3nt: TGTGCCAGCAGCTTAGTCAGGGGTCGGCTAGATACGCAGTATTTT
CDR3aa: CASSLVRGRLDTQYF

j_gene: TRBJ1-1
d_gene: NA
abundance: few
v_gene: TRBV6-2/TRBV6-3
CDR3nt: TGTGCCAGCACCCGGGACGTCCTGAACACTGAAGCTTTCTTT
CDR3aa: CASTRDVLNTEAFF